This T cell receptor (beta chain) came from a study of CD8 T cells in ankylosing spondylitis. Points from the study as a whole: In peripheral blood, disease-linked CD8+ clones occurred at relatively low frequencies. Matched synovial fluid from ankylosing spondylitis patients was reported to be enriched for disease-linked clones.

In this sample, this clonotype turned up many times. No antigen is known for it. Germline CDR1 reads SGHTA; CDR2 reads FQGNSA. CDR3 size: 13 residues. Trimming shortened V by 5 bases and J by 2 bases, and 9 bases separated the two germline ends. One entry per CDR3 protein results from TCRdb running MiXCR on the 5' RACE reads. Found here are around 130,000 distinct CDR3 sequences, about 6.5% of them singletons; the top ten hold 9% to 15%. The chain is built from TRBV7-2 and TRBJ1-1; D gene ambiguous. Input material: blood, either unsorted or a sorted T cell fraction (not recorded which). The sequence was obtained from a male donor with ankylosing spondylitis or in good health (not recorded which). The CDR3 reads CASSQVGNTEAFF. The CDR3, as DNA: TGTGCCAGCAGCCAAGTAGGAAACACTGAAGCTTTCTTT.